This T cell receptor (beta chain) was retrieved from a study of CD8 T cells in ankylosing spondylitis. Study-level points and caveats: Past studies reported some motif variants in reactive arthritis synovial fluid and blood. The study looked at matched synovial fluid samples from ankylosing spondylitis patients. Disease-linked clones were reported to be significantly enriched there.

One entry per CDR3 protein, called by TCRdb with MiXCR from the 5' RACE reads. The table has 150,000 to 250,000 distinct CDR3 sequences, around 13% seen once. V was clipped by 7 bases and J by 0 bases, with 12 bases between them. The CDR3 spans 14 residues. Germline loops: CDR1 LGHDT, CDR2 YNNKEL (reference sequence). At least ten counts were recorded for this clonotype. Its antigen remains unidentified. This chain joins TRBV3-1 and TRBJ2-5; D is perhaps TRBD2 (5 bases). The sample taken for sequencing was blood, either unsorted or a sorted T cell fraction (not recorded which). The TCR was taken from a male donor with ankylosing spondylitis or in good health (not recorded which). The CDR3 region is CASKERANQETQYF. The CDR3 DNA follows: TGTGCCAGCAAGGAGAGGGCGAACCAAGAGACCCAGTACTTC.